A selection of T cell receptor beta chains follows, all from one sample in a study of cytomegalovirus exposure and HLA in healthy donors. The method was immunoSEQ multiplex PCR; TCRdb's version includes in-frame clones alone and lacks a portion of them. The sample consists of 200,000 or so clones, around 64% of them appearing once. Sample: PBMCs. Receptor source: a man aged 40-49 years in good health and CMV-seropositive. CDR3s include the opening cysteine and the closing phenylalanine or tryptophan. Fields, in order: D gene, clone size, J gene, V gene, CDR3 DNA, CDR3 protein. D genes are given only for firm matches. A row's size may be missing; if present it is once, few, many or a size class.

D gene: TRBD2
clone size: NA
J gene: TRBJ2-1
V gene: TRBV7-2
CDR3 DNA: TGTGCCAGCAGCTTCAGCGCTAGCGGTATCCGGGGCAATGAGCAGTTCTTC
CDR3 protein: CASSFSASGIRGNEQFF

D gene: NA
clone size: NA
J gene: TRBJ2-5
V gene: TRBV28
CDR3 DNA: TGTGCCAGTAGTCCCCGACAGGGCGGGGAGCAGTACTTC
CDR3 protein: CASSPRQGGEQYF

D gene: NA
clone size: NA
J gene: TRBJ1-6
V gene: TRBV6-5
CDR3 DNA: TGTGCCAGCAGTCCCGGGGACTCTTCGATTGCGGCCCTCCACTTT
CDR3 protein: CASSPGDSSIAALHF

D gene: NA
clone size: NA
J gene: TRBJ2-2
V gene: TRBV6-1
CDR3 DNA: TGTGCCAGCAGTGAAGCGCGGGCCTCGTGGGACACCGGGGAGCTGTTTTTT
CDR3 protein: CASSEARASWDTGELFF

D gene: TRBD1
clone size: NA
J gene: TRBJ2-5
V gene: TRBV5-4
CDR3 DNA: TGTGCCAGCAGCACCCGGACAGGCGGAGAGACCCAGTACTTC
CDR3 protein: CASSTRTGGETQYF

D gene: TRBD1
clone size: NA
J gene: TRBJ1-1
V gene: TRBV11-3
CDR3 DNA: TGTGCCAGCAGCTTATCCGGGACAGGGAACACTGAAGCTTTCTTT
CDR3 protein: CASSLSGTGNTEAFF

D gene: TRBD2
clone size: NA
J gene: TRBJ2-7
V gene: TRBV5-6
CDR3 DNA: TGTGCCAGCAGCTGGAAGTTAGCGGGGGGAGGCTACGAGCAGTACTTC
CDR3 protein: CASSWKLAGGGYEQYF

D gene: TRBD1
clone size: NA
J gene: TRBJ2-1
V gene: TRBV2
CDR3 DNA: TGTGCCCAGGTTGGGACAGCGTACAATGAGCAGTTCTTC
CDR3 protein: CAQVGTAYNEQFF

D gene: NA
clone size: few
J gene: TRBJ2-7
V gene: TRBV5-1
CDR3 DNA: TGCGCCAGCAGCTTGATATCAGTCGACGAGCAGTACTTC
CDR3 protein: CASSLISVDEQYF

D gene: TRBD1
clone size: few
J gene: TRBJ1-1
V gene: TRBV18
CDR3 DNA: TGTGCCAGCTCTATGGGACAGGGGGGTATGAACACTGAAGCTTTCTTT
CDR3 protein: CASSMGQGGMNTEAFF

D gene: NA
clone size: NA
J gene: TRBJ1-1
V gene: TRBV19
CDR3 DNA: TGTGCCAGTAGTCCATCGGGGAATGAAGCTTTCTTT
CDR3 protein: CASSPSGNEAFF

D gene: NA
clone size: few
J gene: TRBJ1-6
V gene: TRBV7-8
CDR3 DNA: TGTGCCAGCACCCGAGGGAGCTCCTATAATTCACCCCTCCACTTT
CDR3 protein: CASTRGSSYNSPLHF

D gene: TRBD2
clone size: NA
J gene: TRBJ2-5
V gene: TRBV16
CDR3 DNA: TGTGCCAGCAGCCAACGAGCGACTAGCGGGGGGGCCGGAGAGACCCAGTACTTC
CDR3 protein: CASSQRATSGGAGETQYF

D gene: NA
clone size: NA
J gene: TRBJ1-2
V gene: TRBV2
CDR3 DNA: TGTGCCAGCAGTGAAGATAGGTGGGGCGTACCTAACTATGGCTACACCTTC
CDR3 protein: CASSEDRWGVPNYGYTF

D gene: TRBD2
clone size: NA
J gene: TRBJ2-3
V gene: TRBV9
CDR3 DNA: TGTGCCAGCAGCGTTAGCGGGGGGGCAACAGATACGCAGTATTTT
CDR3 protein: CASSVSGGATDTQYF

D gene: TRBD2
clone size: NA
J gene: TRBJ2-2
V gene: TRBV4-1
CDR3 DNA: TGCGCCAGCAGCCAATCGGGTCGCGGGGGGCTCAGCGGGGAGCTGTTTTTT
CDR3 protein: CASSQSGRGGLSGELFF

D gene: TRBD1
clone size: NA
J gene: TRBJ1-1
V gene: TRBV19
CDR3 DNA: TGTGCCAGTAGTATCGGACAGGTACTGAACACTGAAGCTTTCTTT
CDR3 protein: CASSIGQVLNTEAFF

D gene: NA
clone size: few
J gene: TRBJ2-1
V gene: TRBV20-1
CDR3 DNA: TGCAGTGCTAGAACCCCCGGTGAGCAGTTCTTC
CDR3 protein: CSARTPGEQFF

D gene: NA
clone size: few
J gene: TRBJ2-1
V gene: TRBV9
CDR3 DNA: TGTGCCAGCAGCGTAGACCGGGGGAGTTACAATGAGCAGTTCTTC
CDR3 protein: CASSVDRGSYNEQFF

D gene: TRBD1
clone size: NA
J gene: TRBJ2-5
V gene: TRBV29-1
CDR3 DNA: TGCAGCGTTGATCGGGACAGGGGGCGAGAGGCCCAGTACTTC
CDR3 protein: CSVDRDRGREAQYF

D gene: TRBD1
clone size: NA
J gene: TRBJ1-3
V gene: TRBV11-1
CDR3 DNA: TGTGCCAGCAGCTCGACAGGGGGAACTGGAAACACCATATATTTT
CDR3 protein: CASSSTGGTGNTIYF

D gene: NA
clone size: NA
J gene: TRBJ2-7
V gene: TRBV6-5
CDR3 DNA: TGTGCCAGCAGTTACAATGGGCGTCGAAGCTCCTACGAGCAGTACTTC
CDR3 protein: CASSYNGRRSSYEQYF

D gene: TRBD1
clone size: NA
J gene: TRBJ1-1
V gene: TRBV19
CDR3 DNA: TGTGCCAGTAGTGACAGGGCCCGTCAAGGTGGCACTGAAGCTTTCTTT
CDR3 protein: CASSDRARQGGTEAFF

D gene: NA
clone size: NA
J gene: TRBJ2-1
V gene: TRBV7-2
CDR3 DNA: TGTGCCAGCAGCCCCGTTATGGGCGTCTCCCATGAGCAGTTCTTC
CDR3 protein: CASSPVMGVSHEQFF

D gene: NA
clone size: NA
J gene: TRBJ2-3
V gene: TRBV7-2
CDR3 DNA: TGTGCCAGCAGCTCAAGATTGACGAGACTCACAGATACGCAGTATTTT
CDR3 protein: CASSSRLTRLTDTQYF

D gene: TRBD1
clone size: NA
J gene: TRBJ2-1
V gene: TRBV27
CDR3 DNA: TGTGCCAGCAGTTTAGAACAGGGGGCGTTAAGCCAGTTCTTC
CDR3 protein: CASSLEQGALSQFF

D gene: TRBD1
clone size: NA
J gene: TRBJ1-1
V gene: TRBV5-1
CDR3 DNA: TGCGCCAGCAGCTACCCAAACCGAACAGGGGTTGACACTGAAGCTTTCTTT
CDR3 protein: CASSYPNRTGVDTEAFF

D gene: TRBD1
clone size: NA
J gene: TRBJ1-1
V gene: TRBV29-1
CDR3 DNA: TGCAGCGTTTCCCAGGGGACAGGCTTGGATGAAGCTTTCTTT
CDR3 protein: CSVSQGTGLDEAFF

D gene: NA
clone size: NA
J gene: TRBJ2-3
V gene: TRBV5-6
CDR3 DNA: TGTGCCAGCAGTCAGGGATTTAGCACAGATACGCAGTATTTT
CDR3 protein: CASSQGFSTDTQYF

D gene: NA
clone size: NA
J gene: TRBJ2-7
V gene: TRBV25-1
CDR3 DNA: TGTGCCAGCAGTGAAACCGGGTTTTACGAGCAGTACTTC
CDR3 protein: CASSETGFYEQYF

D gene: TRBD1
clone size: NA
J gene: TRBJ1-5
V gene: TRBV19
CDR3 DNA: TGTGCCAGTAGTTCGGGACAGTTTCAGCCCCAGCATTTT
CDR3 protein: CASSSGQFQPQHF

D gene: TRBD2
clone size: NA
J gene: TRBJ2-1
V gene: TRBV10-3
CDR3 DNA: TGTGCCACTTCCGGGACTAGCGGGGTCAGCCGGGGGGAGCAGTTCTTC
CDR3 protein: CATSGTSGVSRGEQFF

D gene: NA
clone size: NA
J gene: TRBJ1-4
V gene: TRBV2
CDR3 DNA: TGTGCCACCTCCTGGGAGAGCACAACTAATGAAAAACTGTTTTTT
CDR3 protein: CATSWESTTNEKLFF

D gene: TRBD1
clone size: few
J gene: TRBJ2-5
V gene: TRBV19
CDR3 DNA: TGTGCCAGTAGTATATCAGCACAGGGGGCTGGGGAGACCCAGTACTTC
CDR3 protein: CASSISAQGAGETQYF

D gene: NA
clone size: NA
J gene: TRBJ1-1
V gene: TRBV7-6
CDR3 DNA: TGTGCCAGCAGCCAAGCGATTATGATCACAGGGCAGAACACTGAAGCTTTCTTT
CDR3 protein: CASSQAIMITGQNTEAFF

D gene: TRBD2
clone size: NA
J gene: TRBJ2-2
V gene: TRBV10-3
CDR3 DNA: TGTGCCATCAGTCGGACTAGCGGTAACACCGGGGAGCTGTTTTTT
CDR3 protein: CAISRTSGNTGELFF

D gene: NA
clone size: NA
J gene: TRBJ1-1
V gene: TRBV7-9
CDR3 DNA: TGTGCCAGCAGCTGGGGAGAGGACACTGAAGCTTTCTTT
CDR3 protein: CASSWGEDTEAFF

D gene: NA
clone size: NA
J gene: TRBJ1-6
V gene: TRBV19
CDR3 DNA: TGTGCCAGTAGATACTTACAGCCCGGACCCCTCCACTTT
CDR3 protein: CASRYLQPGPLHF

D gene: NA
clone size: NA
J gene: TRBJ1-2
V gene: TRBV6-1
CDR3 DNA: TGTGCCAGCAGATTTACAGGGAACTATGGCTACACCTTC
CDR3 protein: CASRFTGNYGYTF

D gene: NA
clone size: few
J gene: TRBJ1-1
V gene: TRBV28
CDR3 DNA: TGTGCCAGCAGTTTTCAGAGGGTTTATACTGAAGCTTTCTTT
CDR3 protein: CASSFQRVYTEAFF

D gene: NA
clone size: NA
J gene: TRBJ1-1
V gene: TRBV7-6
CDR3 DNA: TGTGCCAGCAGCTTAGCGGGGGCGTGGAACACTGAAGCTTTCTTT
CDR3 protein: CASSLAGAWNTEAFF

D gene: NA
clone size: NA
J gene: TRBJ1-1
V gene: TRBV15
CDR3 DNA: TGTGCCACCAGCAGAGATGGTGTAGGGGCTGCCACTGAAGCTTTCTTT
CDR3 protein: CATSRDGVGAATEAFF

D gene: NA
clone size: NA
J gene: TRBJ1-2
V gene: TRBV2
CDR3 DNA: TGTGCCAGCAGTGACAGGGTGCGGTCGGGCTACACCTTC
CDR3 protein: CASSDRVRSGYTF

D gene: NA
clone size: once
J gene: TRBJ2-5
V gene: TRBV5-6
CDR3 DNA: TGTGCCAGCAGCTTGTTCGCACAGGGCCAAGAGACCCAGTACTTC
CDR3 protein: CASSLFAQGQETQYF

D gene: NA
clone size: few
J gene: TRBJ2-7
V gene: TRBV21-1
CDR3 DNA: TGTGCCAGCAGCAAACCGGACAGGGACTACGAGCAGTACTTC
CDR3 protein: CASSKPDRDYEQYF

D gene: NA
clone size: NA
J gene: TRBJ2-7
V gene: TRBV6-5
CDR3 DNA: TGTGCCAGCAGTTACCCAGGGGCGATCAGGGAGCAGTACTTC
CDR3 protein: CASSYPGAIREQYF

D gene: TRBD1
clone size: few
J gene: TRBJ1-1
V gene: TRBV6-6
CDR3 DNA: TGTGCCAGCAGTTACTTAGACAGGGGAACTGAAGCTTTCTTT
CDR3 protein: CASSYLDRGTEAFF

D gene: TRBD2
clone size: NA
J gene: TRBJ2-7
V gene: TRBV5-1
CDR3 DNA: TGCGCCAGCAAGAATCAGGGAGGGTACGAGCAGTACTTC
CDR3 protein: CASKNQGGYEQYF

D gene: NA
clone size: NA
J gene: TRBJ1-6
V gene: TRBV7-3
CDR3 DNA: TGTGCCAGCAGCTTAAAGGCGGGGGAATCCCTCCACTTT
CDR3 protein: CASSLKAGESLHF